The present T cell receptor beta chain was sequenced within a study of control samples from healthy donors and cancer patients. Germline V gene lookup returns CDR1 SGDLS and CDR2 YYNGEE. There are 16 residues in the CDR3. Trimming stripped 3 bases from V and 2 bases from J, with 16 bases between. Assay used: immunoSEQ multiplex PCR; TCRdb lists only in-frame clones, some missing. The table includes 170,000 or so clones, approximately 95% detected once. This chain joins TRBV9 and TRBJ2-3; D is perhaps TRBD1 (6 bases). Sequences were obtained from blood. This sequence originates from a man between 18 and 35 years old in good health. The CDR3 DNA reads as TGTGCCAGCAGCGCCCACGGGACAACCCTCACAGATACGCAGTATTTT. This translates into CASSAHGTTLTDTQYF.